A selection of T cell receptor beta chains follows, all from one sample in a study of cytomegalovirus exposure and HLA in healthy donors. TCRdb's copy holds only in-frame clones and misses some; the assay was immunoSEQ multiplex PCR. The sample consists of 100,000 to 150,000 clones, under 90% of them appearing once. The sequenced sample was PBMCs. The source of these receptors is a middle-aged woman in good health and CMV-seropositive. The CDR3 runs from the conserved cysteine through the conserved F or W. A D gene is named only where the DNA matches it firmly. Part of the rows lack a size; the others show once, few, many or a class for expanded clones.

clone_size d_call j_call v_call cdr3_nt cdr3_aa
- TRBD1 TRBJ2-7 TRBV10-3 TGTGCCATCAGTGGACAGGGGTTGGGCGAGCAGTACTTC CAISGQGLGEQYF
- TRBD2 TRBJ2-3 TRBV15 TGTGCCACCAGCAGAGAGACTAGCGGTAGCACAGATACGCAGTATTTT CATSRETSGSTDTQYF
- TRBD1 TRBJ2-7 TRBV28 TGTGCCAGCAGTCCTAACAGGGGGCCCTACGAGCAGTACTTC CASSPNRGPYEQYF
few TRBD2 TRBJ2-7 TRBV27 TGTGCCAGCAGTCCCGGTTTAGCGGGTACGAGTGAGCAGTACTTC CASSPGLAGTSEQYF
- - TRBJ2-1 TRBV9 TGTGCCAGCAGCAACCGGGACTACAATGAGCAGTTCTTC CASSNRDYNEQFF
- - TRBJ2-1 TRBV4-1 TGCGCCAGCAGGATTCCCGGCAATGAGCAGTTCTTC CASRIPGNEQFF
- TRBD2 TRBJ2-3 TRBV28 TGTGCCAGCATGACTAGCGGGAGATGGCCAGATACGCAGTATTTT CASMTSGRWPDTQYF
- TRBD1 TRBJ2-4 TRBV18 TGTGCCAGCTCAAACCGGGACAGACTAGCCAAAAACATTCAGTACTTC CASSNRDRLAKNIQYF
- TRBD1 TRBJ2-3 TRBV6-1 TGTGCCAGCAGTTTTGGGACAGGGGTCACAGATACGCAGTATTTT CASSFGTGVTDTQYF
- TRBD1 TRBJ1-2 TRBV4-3 TGCGCCAGCAGCCACCTTTACGGGACAGGGGACGGCTACACCTTC CASSHLYGTGDGYTF
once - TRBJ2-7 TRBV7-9 TGTGCCAGCAGCTCCCCGGACAGCTCTTACGAGCAGTACTTC CASSSPDSSYEQYF